These T cell receptor beta chains were read from a single sample in a study of neurological immune-mediated disorders. TCRdb processed the 5' RACE reads anew with MiXCR; each CDR3 protein has one entry. This table holds about 46,000 distinct CDR3 sequences, 9% to 12% found once. Specimen: PBMCs. These receptors all come from a man aged 65 to 79 with HTLV-1-associated myelopathy (HAM/TSP). CDR3s leave out the opening cysteine and the closing phenylalanine or tryptophan. The order of the fields is V gene, clone size, CDR3 protein. Clone size is shown for a subset of rows, as once, few, many or a class of expanded clone.

TRBV20-1	many	SARGAGGQGGISYEQY
TRBV28	many	ASSSDNWYGFYEQY
TRBV7-8	many	ASSPLAVNEQF
TRBV7-2	NA	VSSLAEVRNNEQF
TRBV7-2	few	ASSSAKQGWNEQF
TRBV6-6	many	ASRKGAIDEQY
TRBV6-6	many	ASSYGRGAGLSYSNQPQH
TRBV6-1	many	ASRGPGSYEQY
TRBV5-6	many	ASSSSRGPYQPQH
TRBV20-1	many	SAEHPTGAHEQY
TRBV20-1	few	SAIRNEQF
TRBV15	many	ATSRERLGYEQY
TRBV29-1	many	SVVGGLQGETQY
TRBV20-1	many	SARAGARANTEAF
TRBV4-3	many	ASSAQDRGGHQETQY
TRBV5-1	many	ASSLWGTDTQY
TRBV27	many	ASSLGAGGAYEQY
TRBV15	many	ATGRGVGDGETQY
TRBV2	many	ASEYRADGELF
TRBV12-3/TRBV12-4	many	ASSSSGYNEQF
TRBV7-2	many	ASSRQRGLYGGELF
TRBV4-1	many	ASSHGGGIYEQY
TRBV5-4	many	ASSLKNSLYNEQF
TRBV27	many	ASSPWVPAF
TRBV25-1	many	ASSEFPTGPGEEQY
TRBV5-1	NA	ASSFGGGFETQY
TRBV7-2	many	ASSLRGLVTSADTQY
TRBV6-2/TRBV6-3	many	ASTTGGYNEQF
TRBV3-1	many	ASSPWDRGMGTQY
TRBV5-1	NA	ASSFYICAPHSGRLSYNEQF
TRBV20-1	NA	SARPLNVGENIQY
TRBV29-1	NA	SVSRALNTEAF
TRBV28	many	ASSSRGRYEQY
TRBV12-3/TRBV12-4	many	ASSFPGQGPPETQY
TRBV6-5	many	ASRRISGTNYNEQF
TRBV5-1	many	ASSLEGAETQY
TRBV28	many	ASSLGVYGYT
TRBV27	many	ASSSLADRDEQY
TRBV19	many	ASSMAGGQPQH
TRBV15	many	ATSRARGTHPGELF
TRBV12-3/TRBV12-4	many	ASSFGFEAF
TRBV7-9	many	ASTRTGGVYEQY
TRBV5-1	many	ASSRIAGGVHEQY
TRBV25-1	many	ASSESLGQGETQY
TRBV6-6	many	ASSLDSNNEQF
TRBV12-3/TRBV12-4	NA	ASRFLYREGEQY
TRBV4-1	many	ASSRFGGSEVSYEQY
TRBV28	many	ASSLAPGQGAHEQY
TRBV20-1	once	SAQPLALDEQF
TRBV6-5	many	ASSYGLYNEQF
TRBV10-3	many	ATLTGGADTGELF
TRBV20-1	many	SEALLAYNEQF
TRBV4-1	many	ASSQRLAVPYEQY
TRBV7-2	many	ASSPRVGTEAF
TRBV5-1	NA	ASSLDRGLEGGETQY
TRBV6-2/TRBV6-3	many	ASTPTGATNYGYT